The subject of this entry is one T cell receptor beta chain. No cognate antigen has been identified for it. No much larger clone exists at a distance of one base, and base qualities are not known. This specimen belongs to a study of technical replicates of blood from a few donors (dated by TCRdb to about 2017). V trim: 2 bases; J trim: 0 bases; unmatched bases: 7. Including the terminal cysteine and phenylalanine, the CDR3 comprises 16 residues. Only the CDR3 region is kept as DNA, spanning 48 bases read in frame from base 1. CDR1 and CDR2, looked up from the germline V gene, are MDHEN and SYDVKM. The library came from the immunoSEQ multiplex PCR assay. The clones in this table, taken by TCRdb from immuneACCESS, are in-frame only. Not every clone is retained; where verified, under half of the shortfall comes from an unresolved V gene, and the cause of the rest is unknown. This sample has tens of thousands of clones in its table, and over 95% of those were observed once. The ten largest make up approximately 0.2% of the sample.

This sequence originates from a human donor in good health. The sample was T cells isolated from PBMCs. In this chain, TRBV28 is recombined with TRBJ2-7; TRBD2 matches 7 bases in the middle. The sequenced DNA is TGTGCCAGCAGTTTAGCGGGGGTCCCAACCTCCTACGAGCAGTACTTC. Its protein is CASSLAGVPTSYEQYF.